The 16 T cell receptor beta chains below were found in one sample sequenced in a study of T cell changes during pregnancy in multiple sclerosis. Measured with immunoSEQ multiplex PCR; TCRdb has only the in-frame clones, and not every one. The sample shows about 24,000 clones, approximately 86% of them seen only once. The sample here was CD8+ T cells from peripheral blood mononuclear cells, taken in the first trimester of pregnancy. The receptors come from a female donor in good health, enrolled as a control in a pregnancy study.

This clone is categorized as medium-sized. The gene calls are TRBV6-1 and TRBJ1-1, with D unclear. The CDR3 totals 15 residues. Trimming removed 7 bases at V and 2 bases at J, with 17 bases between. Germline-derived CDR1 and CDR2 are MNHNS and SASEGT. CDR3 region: CASTVDPGGNTEAFF. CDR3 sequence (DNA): TGTGCCAGCACCGTGGACCCAGGAGGCAACACTGAAGCTTTCTTT.

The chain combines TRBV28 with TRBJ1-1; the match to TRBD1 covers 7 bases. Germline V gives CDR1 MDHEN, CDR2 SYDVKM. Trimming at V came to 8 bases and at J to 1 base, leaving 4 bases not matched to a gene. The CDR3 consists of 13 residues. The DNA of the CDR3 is TGTGCCAGCCTCGGGACAGCGAACACTGAAGCTTTCTTT. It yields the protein CASLGTANTEAFF.

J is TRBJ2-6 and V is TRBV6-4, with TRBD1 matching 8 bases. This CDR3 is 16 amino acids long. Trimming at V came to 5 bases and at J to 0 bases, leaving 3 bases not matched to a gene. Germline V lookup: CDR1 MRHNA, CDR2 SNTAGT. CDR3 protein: CASSQGADSGANVLTF. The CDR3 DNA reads TGTGCCAGCAGTCAGGGGGCAGACTCTGGGGCCAACGTCCTGACTTTC.

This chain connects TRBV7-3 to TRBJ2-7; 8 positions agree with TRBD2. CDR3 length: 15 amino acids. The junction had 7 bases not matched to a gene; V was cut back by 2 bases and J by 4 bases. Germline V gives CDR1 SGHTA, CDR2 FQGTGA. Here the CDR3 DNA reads TGTGCCAGCAGCTTATGGCTAGCGGGCGCTTACGAGCAGTACTTC. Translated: CASSLWLAGAYEQYF. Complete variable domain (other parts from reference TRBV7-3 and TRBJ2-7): GAGVSQTPSNKVTEKGKYVELRCDPISGHTALYWYRQSLGQGPEFLIYFQGTGAADDSGLPNDRFFAVRPEGSVSTLKIQRTERGDSAVYLCASSLWLAGAYEQYFGPGTRLTVT.

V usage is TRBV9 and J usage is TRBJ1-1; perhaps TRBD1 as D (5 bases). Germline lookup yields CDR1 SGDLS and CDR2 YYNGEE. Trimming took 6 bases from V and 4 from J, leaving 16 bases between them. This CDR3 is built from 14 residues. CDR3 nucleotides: TGTGCCAGCACCCCCGGGGGAGGTAGCACTGAAGCTTTCTTT. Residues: CASTPGGGSTEAFF.

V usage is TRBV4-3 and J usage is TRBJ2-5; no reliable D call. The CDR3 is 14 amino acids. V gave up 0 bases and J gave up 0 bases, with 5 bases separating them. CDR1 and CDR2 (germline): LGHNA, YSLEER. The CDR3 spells CASSQDRYQETQYF. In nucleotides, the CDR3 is TGCGCCAGCAGCCAAGACAGGTACCAAGAGACCCAGTACTTC.

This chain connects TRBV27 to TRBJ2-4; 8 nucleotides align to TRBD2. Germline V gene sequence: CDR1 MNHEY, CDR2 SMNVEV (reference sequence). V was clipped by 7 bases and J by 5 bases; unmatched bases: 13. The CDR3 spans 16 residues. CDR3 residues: CASTPTSGLRENIQYF. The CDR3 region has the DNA TGTGCCAGCACCCCTACTAGCGGCCTCAGGGAAAACATTCAGTACTTC.

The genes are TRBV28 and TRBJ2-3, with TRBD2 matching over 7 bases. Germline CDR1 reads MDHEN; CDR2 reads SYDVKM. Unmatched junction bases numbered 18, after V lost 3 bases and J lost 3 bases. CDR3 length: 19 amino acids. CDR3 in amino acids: CASSFDSPTAGVRTDTQYF. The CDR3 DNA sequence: TGTGCCAGCAGTTTCGATTCCCCTACGGCGGGAGTGAGAACAGATACGCAGTATTTT.

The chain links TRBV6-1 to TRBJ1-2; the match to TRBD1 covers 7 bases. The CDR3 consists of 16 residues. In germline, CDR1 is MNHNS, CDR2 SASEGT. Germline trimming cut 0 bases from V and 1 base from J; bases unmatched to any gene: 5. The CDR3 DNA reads TGTGCCAGCAGTGAAGCGTGGGACAGCCTTAACTATGGCTACACCTTC. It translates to CASSEAWDSLNYGYTF.

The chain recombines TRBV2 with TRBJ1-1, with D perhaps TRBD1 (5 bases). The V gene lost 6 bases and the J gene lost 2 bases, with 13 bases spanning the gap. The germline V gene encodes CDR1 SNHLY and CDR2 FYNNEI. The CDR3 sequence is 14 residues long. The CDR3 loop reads CASSGDFINTEAFF. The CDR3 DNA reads TGTGCCAGCAGCGGGGACTTTATCAACACTGAAGCTTTCTTT.

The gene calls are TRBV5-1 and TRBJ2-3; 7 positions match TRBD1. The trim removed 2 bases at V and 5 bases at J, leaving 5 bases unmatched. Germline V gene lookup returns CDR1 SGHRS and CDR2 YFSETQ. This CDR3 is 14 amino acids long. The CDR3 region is CASSLWAGGDTQYF. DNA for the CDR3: TGCGCCAGCAGCTTATGGGCAGGGGGAGATACGCAGTATTTT. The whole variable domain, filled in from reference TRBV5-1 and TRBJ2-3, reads KAGVTQTPRYLIKTRGQQVTLSCSPISGHRSVSWYQQTPGQGLQFLFEYFSETQRNKGNFPGRFSGRQFSNSRSEMNVSTLELGDSALYLCASSLWAGGDTQYFGPGTRLTVL.

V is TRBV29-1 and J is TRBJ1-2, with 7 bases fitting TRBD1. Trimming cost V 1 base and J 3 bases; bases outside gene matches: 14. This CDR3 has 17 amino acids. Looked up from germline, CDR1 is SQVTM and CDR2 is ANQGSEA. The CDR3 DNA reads TGCAGCGTTGAAGTGGAAGGCGACAGGGAGATAGACTATGGCTACACCTTC. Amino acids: CSVEVEGDREIDYGYTF. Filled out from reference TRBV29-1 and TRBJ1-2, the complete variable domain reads SAVISQKPSRDICQRGTSLTIQCQVDSQVTMMFWYRQQPGQSLTLIATANQGSEATYESGFVIDKFPISRPNLTFSTLTVSNMSPEDSSIYLCSVEVEGDREIDYGYTFGSGTRLTVV.

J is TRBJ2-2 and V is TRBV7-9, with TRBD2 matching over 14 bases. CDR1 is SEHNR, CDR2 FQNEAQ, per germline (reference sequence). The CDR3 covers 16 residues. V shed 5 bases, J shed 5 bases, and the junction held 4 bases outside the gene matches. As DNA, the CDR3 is TGTGCCAGCAGCGGGACTAGCGGGAGACATACCGGGGAGCTGTTTTTT. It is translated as CASSGTSGRHTGELFF.

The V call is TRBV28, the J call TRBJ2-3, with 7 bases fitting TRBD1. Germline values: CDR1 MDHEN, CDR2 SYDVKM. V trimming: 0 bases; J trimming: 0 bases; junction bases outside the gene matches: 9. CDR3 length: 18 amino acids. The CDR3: CASSLWYRDSRSTDTQYF. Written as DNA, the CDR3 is TGTGCCAGCAGTTTATGGTATAGGGACAGCCGCAGCACAGATACGCAGTATTTT.

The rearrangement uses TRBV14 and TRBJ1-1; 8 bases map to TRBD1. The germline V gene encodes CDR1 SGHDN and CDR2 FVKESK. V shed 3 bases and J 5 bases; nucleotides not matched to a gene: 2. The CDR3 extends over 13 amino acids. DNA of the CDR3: TGTGCCAGCAGCCACAGGGGGCAGACTGAAGCTTTCTTT. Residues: CASSHRGQTEAFF.

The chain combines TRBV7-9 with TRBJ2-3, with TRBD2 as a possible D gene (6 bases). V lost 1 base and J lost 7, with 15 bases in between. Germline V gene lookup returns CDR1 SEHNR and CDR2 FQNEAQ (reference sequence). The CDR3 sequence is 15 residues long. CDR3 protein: CASSLVEAGRNTQYF. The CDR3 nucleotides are TGTGCCAGCAGCTTAGTCGAGGCGGGAAGAAATACGCAGTATTTT.